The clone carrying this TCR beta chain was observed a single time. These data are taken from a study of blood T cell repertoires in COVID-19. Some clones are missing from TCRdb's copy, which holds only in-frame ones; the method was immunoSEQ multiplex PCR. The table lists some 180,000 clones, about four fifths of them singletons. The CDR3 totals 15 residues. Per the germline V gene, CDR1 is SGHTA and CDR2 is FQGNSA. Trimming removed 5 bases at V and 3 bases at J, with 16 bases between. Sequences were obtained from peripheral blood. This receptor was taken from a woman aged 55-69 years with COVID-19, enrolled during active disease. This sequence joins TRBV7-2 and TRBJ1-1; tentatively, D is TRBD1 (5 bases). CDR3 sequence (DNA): TGTGCCAGCAGCCTAGTAGGCCCGGGGGACACTGAAGCTTTCTTT. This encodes CASSLVGPGDTEAFF.